The next 29 T cell receptor beta chains were all read from a single sample in a study of blood T cell repertoires in COVID-19. TCRdb keeps only in-frame clones here, not all; method: immunoSEQ multiplex PCR. The sample consists of about 120,000 clones, about 87% of them appearing once. Sequencing was performed on peripheral blood. These receptors came from a woman aged 70-85 years with acute or convalescent COVID-19.

The CDR3 is CASSPRQAEAFF. CDR3 nucleotide sequence: TGTGCCAGCAGTCCACGACAGGCCGAAGCTTTCTTT. The chain combines TRBV28 with TRBJ1-1; a weak D match, TRBD1 (6 bases). Germline CDR1 MDHEN, CDR2 SYDVKM. The V end lost 5 bases, the J end lost 8 bases, and 12 bases lay between the germline ends. CDR3 size: 12 residues.

This clone was seen a few times. V and J are TRBV7-2 and TRBJ1-2; the D is unclear. From germline, CDR1 is SGHTA and CDR2 FQGNSA. CDR3 length: 14 residues. V lost 8 bases and J lost 3, with 16 bases in between. The chain's CDR3 is CASVVVAGDYGYTF. In nucleotides, the CDR3 is TGTGCCAGCGTTGTGGTAGCTGGCGACTATGGCTACACCTTC.

The V call is TRBV28, the J call TRBJ1-6; D unclear. Trimming removed 3 bases at V and 8 bases at J, with 11 bases between. The V gene's germline CDR1 is MDHEN and CDR2 SYDVKM. The CDR3 is made up of 14 amino acids. In nucleotides, the CDR3 is TGTGCCAGCAGTTTGGCACAGAGTGATTCACCCCTCCACTTT. Its protein is CASSLAQSDSPLHF.

In its sample, this clone was seen once. This chain links TRBV19 with TRBJ1-4; no definite D call. The CDR3 extends over 14 amino acids. Germline CDR1 LNHDA, CDR2 SQIVND (reference sequence). Trimming pared 6 bases from V and 2 bases from J, leaving 10 bases between. In nucleotides, the CDR3 is TGTGCCAGTAGCGACAAGGCGACTAATGAAAAACTGTTTTTT. It is translated as CASSDKATNEKLFF. Full variable domain (missing parts from reference TRBV19 and TRBJ1-4): DGGITQSPKYLFRKEGQNVTLSCEQNLNHDAMYWYRQDPGQGLRLIYYSQIVNDFQKGDIAEGYSVSREKKESFPLTVTSAQKNPTAFYLCASSDKATNEKLFFGSGTQLSVL.

This chain joins TRBV5-1 and TRBJ1-4; 7 nucleotides align to TRBD1. The CDR3 is 15 residues long. CDR1 and CDR2 from the germline V gene are SGHRS and YFSETQ. The trim removed 4 bases at V and 4 bases at J, leaving 7 bases unmatched. The DNA of the CDR3 is TGCGCCAGCAGCCCTACAGGACAGGTTAATGAAAAACTGTTTTTT. This encodes CASSPTGQVNEKLFF. Together with reference TRBV5-1 and TRBJ1-4, the CDR3 gives the full variable domain: KAGVTQTPRYLIKTRGQQVTLSCSPISGHRSVSWYQQTPGQGLQFLFEYFSETQRNKGNFPGRFSGRQFSNSRSEMNVSTLELGDSALYLCASSPTGQVNEKLFFGSGTQLSVL.

V usage is TRBV5-1 and J usage is TRBJ2-7; TRBD1 aligns across 8 bases. Germline V gene lookup returns CDR1 SGHRS and CDR2 YFSETQ. The CDR3 runs 14 residues. V lost 4 bases, J lost 7 bases, and 10 bases stayed unmatched. The CDR3 DNA follows: TGCGCCAGCAGCCTGGGGACAGGCCAGGGGGAGCAGTACTTC. This gives the protein CASSLGTGQGEQYF.

J is TRBJ2-3 and V is TRBV27; 8 bases agree with TRBD2. With 3 bases clipped from V and 1 base from J, the junction kept 3 bases outside the gene matches. Germline V gives CDR1 MNHEY, CDR2 SMNVEV (reference sequence). The length of the CDR3 is 15 residues. CDR3 DNA: TGTGCCAGCAGTTTCCGGGAGGGCCGCACAGATACGCAGTATTTT. Its protein is CASSFREGRTDTQYF.

The J gene is TRBJ1-2, the V gene TRBV7-8; 9 bases agree with TRBD1. CDR1 is SGHVS and CDR2 is FQNEAQ in the germline V gene. Losses at the gene ends were 1 base for V and 4 bases for J; bases not matched to a gene: 4. The CDR3 length is 15 residues. CDR3 sequence (DNA): TGTGCCAGCAGCTTAGAGTTGACAGGGGGCTATGGCTACACCTTC. Its protein product is CASSLELTGGYGYTF.

This CDR3 reads CSVEDPWTSGGLAKNIQYF. The DNA of the CDR3 is TGCAGCGTTGAAGACCCCTGGACTAGCGGGGGGTTAGCCAAAAACATTCAGTACTTC. The rearrangement links TRBV29-1 to TRBJ2-4; TRBD2 matches 14 bases. CDR3 length: 19 residues. Per germline, CDR1 SQVTM and CDR2 ANQGSEA. Trimming cost V 0 bases and J 0 bases; bases outside gene matches: 7.

The V and J genes are TRBV2 and TRBJ2-7, with TRBD2 matching over 11 bases. Germline CDR1 SNHLY, CDR2 FYNNEI. CDR3 length: 14 residues. Trimming cost V 8 bases and J 3 bases; bases outside gene matches: 6. Written as DNA, the CDR3 is TGTGCCAGCGGTGGCCTAGCGGGGGGCTACGAGCAGTACTTC. It encodes CASGGLAGGYEQYF.

The rearrangement links TRBV28 to TRBJ1-4; D uncertain. The CDR3 length is 15 residues. CDR1 MDHEN and CDR2 SYDVKM come from the germline V gene. Trimming removed 4 bases at V and 0 bases at J, with 9 bases between. This chain's CDR3 is CASSSGDSTNEKLFF. As DNA, the CDR3 is TGTGCCAGCAGTTCTGGAGATTCAACTAATGAAAAACTGTTTTTT.

This chain uses TRBV3-1 (or the pseudogene TRBV3-2) with TRBJ2-3; weak D call: TRBD1 (6 bases). The CDR3 has 14 residues. Per the germline V gene, CDR1 is LGHDT and CDR2 is YNNKEL (reference sequence). Trimming left V 4 bases short and J 0 bases short, with 8 bases between. The CDR3 DNA is TGTGCCAGCAGCCGACAGGCTAGCACAGATACGCAGTATTTT. Protein sequence: CASSRQASTDTQYF.

This sequence joins TRBV13 and TRBJ1-2; the match to TRBD1 covers 12 bases. This CDR3 comprises 18 residues. V trimming: 5 bases; J trimming: 4 bases; junction bases outside the gene matches: 14. Germline CDR1 and CDR2: PRHDT and FYEKMQ (reference sequence). This CDR3 is CASSLRKGQGALSYGYTF. CDR3 nucleotide sequence: TGTGCCAGCAGCCTCCGTAAGGGACAGGGGGCGCTTAGCTATGGCTACACCTTC.

The chain couples TRBV5-1 to TRBJ2-3, with D tentatively TRBD1 (6 bases). There are 14 residues in the CDR3. V was shortened by 7 bases and J by 6 bases, with 18 bases between the two germline ends. CDR1 and CDR2 (germline): SGHRS, YFSETQ. CDR3 sequence reads: CASCRGQPADTQYF. CDR3 bases: TGCGCCAGCTGTAGGGGACAACCGGCCGATACGCAGTATTTT.

This chain uses TRBV20-1 with TRBJ1-1; D uncertain. With 3 bases removed from V and 2 bases from J, the gap between germline ends came to 10 bases. Looked up from germline, CDR1 is DFQATT and CDR2 is SNEGSKA (reference sequence). The CDR3 has 13 residues. Here the CDR3 DNA reads TGCAGTGCTAGTTATGCGGCTAACACTGAAGCTTTCTTT. It codes for CSASYAANTEAFF.

J is TRBJ2-7 and V is TRBV7-4; 8 bases match TRBD1. The CDR3 length is 15 residues. The ends lost 5 bases at V and 3 bases at J; junction bases unmatched: 9. Germline assignment: CDR1 SGHVT and CDR2 SQSDAQ. The CDR3 sequence is CASSNRQGLCYEQYF. CDR3 coding DNA: TGTGCCAGCAGCAACCGACAGGGGCTGTGCTACGAGCAGTACTTC.

The chain couples TRBV6-1 to TRBJ1-4, with D unclear. V lost 4 bases, J lost 0 bases, and 15 bases lay in between. The CDR3 length is 17 residues. Germline lookup yields CDR1 MNHNS and CDR2 SASEGT. The CDR3 loop is CASSASGGSATNEKLFF. The CDR3 DNA is TGTGCCAGCAGTGCCTCGGGAGGTTCAGCAACTAATGAAAAACTGTTTTTT.

The table lists this clone with a few counts. This chain connects TRBV7-6 to TRBJ2-1, with 11 positions matching TRBD2. The CDR3 length is 15 residues. Per germline, CDR1 SGHVS and CDR2 FNYEAQ. V dropped 5 bases and J dropped 3; count of bases not matched to a gene: 3. The CDR3 here is CASSISGGDYNEQFF. CDR3 DNA sequence: TGTGCCAGCAGCATTAGCGGGGGGGACTACAATGAGCAGTTCTTC.

The rearrangement uses TRBV2 and TRBJ2-5, with 7 bases that match TRBD2. Germline CDR1 reads SNHLY; CDR2 reads FYNNEI. The V segment lost 4 bases and the J segment 1 base; nucleotides outside the gene matches: 9. The CDR3 spans 16 residues. CDR3 protein: CASSGGSGVSQETQYF. The CDR3 DNA is TGTGCCAGCAGTGGGGGAAGCGGGGTGAGCCAAGAGACCCAGTACTTC.

This clone was observed a single time. The chain uses TRBV12-3 or TRBV12-4 and TRBJ2-5; maybe TRBD2 (6 bases). V was trimmed by 7 bases and J by 2 bases, leaving 8 bases between them. This CDR3 is 12 amino acids long. The CDR3 loop is CASTGGQETQYF. The DNA of the CDR3 is TGTGCCAGCACCGGGGGTCAAGAGACCCAGTACTTC.

The rearrangement joins TRBV6-5 to TRBJ2-2, with no clear D. The CDR3 is 11 amino acids. Per germline, CDR1 MNHEY and CDR2 SVGAGI. Trimming removed 7 bases at V and 6 bases at J, with 6 bases between. DNA of the CDR3: TGTGCCAGCATTCTTGCCGGGGAGCTGTTTTTT. It specifies CASILAGELFF.

The chain is built from TRBV5-1 and TRBJ2-6, with 7 positions matching TRBD1. The CDR3 totals 17 residues. Germline V gives CDR1 SGHRS, CDR2 YFSETQ. Trimming took 4 bases from V and 4 from J; bases not matched to a gene: 11. In DNA form, the CDR3 reads TGCGCCAGCAGCATCCAGGGGGTAGGGGCCGGGGCCAACGTCCTGACTTTC. This gives the protein CASSIQGVGAGANVLTF.

This clone was picked up a small number of times. The genes are TRBV11-2 and TRBJ2-7; no clear D gene. Germline CDR1 reads SGHAT; CDR2 reads FQNNGV. This CDR3 has 13 residues. Trimming stripped 3 bases from V and 2 bases from J, with 8 bases between. This chain's CDR3 is CASSLARTYEQYF. The CDR3 coding sequence is TGTGCCAGCAGCTTGGCTCGAACCTACGAGCAGTACTTC.

The chain employs TRBV5-6 and TRBJ1-4; D is ambiguous. V lost 3 bases to trimming and J lost 6 bases, with 6 bases between them. The CDR3 runs 12 residues. Germline-derived CDR1 and CDR2 are SGHDT and YYEEEE. The CDR3 sequence: CASSSEYEKLFF. The CDR3 nucleotides are TGTGCCAGCAGCTCAGAATATGAAAAACTGTTTTTT. Supplemented by reference TRBV5-6 and TRBJ1-4, the full variable domain reads DAGVTQSPTHLIKTRGQQVTLRCSPKSGHDTVSWYQQALGQGPQFIFQYYEEEERQRGNFPDRFSGHQFPNYSSELNVNALLLGDSALYLCASSSEYEKLFFGSGTQLSVL.

V is TRBV5-1 and J is TRBJ1-4, with D unclear. The CDR3 is 13 residues long. With 4 bases removed from V and 5 bases from J, the gap between germline ends came to 9 bases. Germline CDR1 SGHRS, CDR2 YFSETQ. CDR3 in amino acids: CASSPPENEKLFF. Here the CDR3 DNA reads TGCGCCAGCAGCCCCCCGGAGAATGAAAAACTGTTTTTT.

V is TRBV2 and J is TRBJ2-2, with D possibly matching TRBD1 (5 bases). Germline CDR1 and CDR2: SNHLY and FYNNEI. With 6 bases removed from V and 3 bases from J, the gap between germline ends came to 8 bases. The CDR3 covers 13 residues. The CDR3 here is CASSQGYTGELFF. Here the CDR3 DNA reads TGTGCCAGCAGCCAGGGTTACACCGGGGAGCTGTTTTTT.

The rearrangement uses TRBV2 and TRBJ1-2; perhaps TRBD1 as D (5 bases). Trimming removed 7 bases at V and 4 bases at J, with 16 bases between. Germline loops: CDR1 SNHLY, CDR2 FYNNEI. The CDR3 contains 14 residues. This CDR3 reads CASTESGIGYGYTF. In DNA, the CDR3 is TGTGCCAGCACCGAGTCAGGGATCGGCTATGGCTACACCTTC.

The rearrangement links TRBV12-5 to TRBJ1-2; D might be TRBD1 (5 bases). Trimming removed 3 bases from V and 8 bases from J, with 10 bases in between. The CDR3 spans 12 residues. CDR1 and CDR2 from the germline V gene are LGHNT and FRNRAP. The CDR3 region is CASGLAQGGYTF. CDR3 nucleotides: TGTGCTAGTGGTTTAGCGCAGGGCGGCTACACCTTC.

The chain uses TRBV30 and TRBJ2-5; TRBD2 matches at 7 bases. Germline V gene sequence: CDR1 GTSNPN, CDR2 SVGIG (reference sequence). V dropped 5 bases and J dropped 5; count of bases not matched to a gene: 11. There are 14 residues in the CDR3. The CDR3 spells CAWGFRGVGETQYF. For the CDR3, the DNA is TGTGCCTGGGGATTTCGGGGGGTAGGGGAGACCCAGTACTTC.